These T cell receptor beta chains were read from a single sample in a study of identical twins. TCRdb processed the 5' RACE reads anew with MiXCR; each CDR3 protein has one entry. The sample contains fewer than 500,000 distinct CDR3 sequences, roughly 26% of which appear only once. The same data also contributed to another study, on T cells expressing NK-cell markers.

Input material: CD4+ T cells sorted from blood. The origin of the receptors is a woman aged 18-35 years in good health. CDR3s include the opening cysteine and the closing phenylalanine or tryptophan. The D gene is left open where the match is weak. Clone size is stated in some rows and not others, as once, few, many or a class when expanded.

size	V	D	J	CDR3	DNA
-	TRBV2	TRBD1	TRBJ1-1	CANRGFSFEAFF	TGTGCCAACAGGGGGTTTTCCTTTGAAGCTTTCTTT
-	TRBV12-3/TRBV12-4	-	TRBJ2-7	CASSLFAGGSPYEQYF	TGTGCCAGCAGCTTATTTGCCGGCGGATCCCCCTACGAGCAGTACTTC
-	TRBV20-1	-	TRBJ2-1	CSARRQSMRGDEQFF	TGCAGTGCTCGACGGCAGAGCATGAGGGGCGATGAGCAGTTCTTC
-	TRBV12-3/TRBV12-4	-	TRBJ2-3	CASGGAPDTQYF	TGTGCCAGCGGGGGGGCCCCAGATACGCAGTATTTT
-	TRBV12-3/TRBV12-4	-	TRBJ1-2	CASSLAWEAAGGYTF	TGTGCCAGCAGTTTAGCCTGGGAAGCAGCCGGTGGCTACACCTTC
-	TRBV14	TRBD1	TRBJ1-6	CASSRWTGNNSPLHF	TGTGCCAGCAGCCGCTGGACAGGGAATAATTCACCCCTCCACTTT
few	TRBV15	-	TRBJ2-2	CATSSMGTPTGELFF	TGTGCCACCAGCTCTATGGGGACACCAACCGGGGAGCTGTTTTTT
-	TRBV14	-	TRBJ1-2	CASSQRTGYYGYTF	TGTGCCAGCAGCCAACGTACAGGGTACTATGGCTACACCTTC
few	TRBV10-3	-	TRBJ2-7	CAISEWDRWYEQYF	TGTGCCATCAGTGAGTGGGACCGCTGGTACGAGCAGTACTTC
few	TRBV7-9	-	TRBJ2-1	CASSSHGADEQFF	TGTGCCAGCAGCTCCCACGGGGCGGATGAGCAGTTCTTC